A single TCR beta chain is shown here with its context. Its antigen remains unknown. The entry originates in a study of spatial heterogeneity in lung cancer. This CDR3 contains 14 residues. The junction had 3 bases not matched to a gene; V was cut back by 2 bases and J by 7 bases. The germline V gene has CDR1 SGHRS and CDR2 YFSETQ. General study findings and limits: Expanded alpha and beta TCR counts within tumors tracked tumor mutation counts. The numbers of ubiquitous and regional expanded TCRs correlated with ubiquitous and regional nonsynonymous mutations, respectively.

Individually, TCR cDNA molecules were each labelled with a unique molecular identifier. TCRdb reprocessed the 5' RACE reads with MiXCR, giving one entry per CDR3 protein. The sample carries around 100,000 distinct CDR3 sequences, under 4.5% recorded once. Time point defined: sample taken at primary tumor resection. The donors comprised around 76 untreated early-stage non-small cell lung cancer patients. Whole RNA came from tumor, nontumor lung or frozen PBMC and was sequenced without being sorted. The sequencing here drew on lung tumor tissue, taken at surgery. This chain connects TRBV5-1 to TRBJ2-3, with 11 bases fitting TRBD2. The sequence was obtained from a male donor with early-stage non-small cell lung cancer. The CDR3 protein is CASSFGLAGNTQYF. In DNA, the CDR3 is TGCGCCAGCAGCTTCGGACTAGCGGGTAATACGCAGTATTTT.